These 6 T cell receptor beta chains share one sample of origin, sequenced in a study of T cells after yellow fever vaccination. One entry per CDR3 protein results from TCRdb running MiXCR on the 5' RACE reads. The table shows hundreds of thousands of distinct CDR3 sequences, with 10% to 15% occurring only once. The sample here was PBMCs, taken on the day of the yellow fever booster vaccination. These receptors were taken from a man aged 30 to 39 who received the YFV17D yellow fever vaccine.

This clonotype occurred many times. The gene calls are TRBV5-1 and TRBJ2-4; 9 nucleotides line up with TRBD2. With 0 bases clipped from V and 8 bases from J, the junction kept 6 bases outside the gene matches. This CDR3 has 15 residues. Per the germline V gene, CDR1 is SGHRS and CDR2 is YFSETQ. CDR3 DNA sequence: TGCGCCAGCAGCTTGGCCCCTAGCGGGACAGACATTCAGTACTTC. Encoded protein: CASSLAPSGTDIQYF.

The table lists this clonotype with many counts. The genes are TRBV20-1 and TRBJ2-7; D is unresolved. Germline-derived CDR1 and CDR2 are DFQATT and SNEGSKA (reference sequence). CDR3 length equals 14 residues. V was shortened by 1 base and J by 2 bases, with 12 bases between the two germline ends. The CDR3 bases are TGCAGTGCTAGAGGGGAAGGATTTACCTACGAGCAGTACTTC. This gives the protein CSARGEGFTYEQYF.

Only a few counts were recorded for this clonotype. This chain connects TRBV6-5 to TRBJ2-5; D perhaps matches TRBD2 (5 bases). Germline values: CDR1 MNHEY, CDR2 SVGAGI. V gave up 8 bases and J gave up 2 bases, with 12 bases separating them. The CDR3 is 13 amino acids. The CDR3: CASGYQRQETQYF. The CDR3 DNA reads TGTGCCAGCGGGTACCAGCGGCAAGAGACCCAGTACTTC.

CDR3 DNA sequence: TGTGCCAGCAGCCGGTCGCTTGAAGCTTTCTTT. Amino acids: CASSRSLEAFF. This rearrangement joins TRBV7-9 to TRBJ1-1; no clear D. The CDR3 runs to 11 residues. Trimming took off 5 bases at V and 7 bases at J, with 8 bases between the two ends. Germline lookup yields CDR1 SEHNR and CDR2 FQNEAQ (reference sequence).

The table lists this clonotype with a few counts. The rearrangement links TRBV18 to TRBJ2-2, with D possibly matching TRBD1 (5 bases). CDR1 and CDR2 from the germline V gene are KGHSH and LQKENI. The V gene lost 1 base and the J gene lost 1 base, with 10 bases spanning the gap. The CDR3 is 16 residues long. CDR3 nucleotide sequence: TGTGCCAGCTCACCACTATACCAGGGGAACACCGGGGAGCTGTTTTTT. Translated: CASSPLYQGNTGELFF.

The chain recombines TRBV7-3 with TRBJ2-4; the match to TRBD1 covers 8 bases. The trim removed 5 bases at V and 7 bases at J, leaving 13 bases unmatched. This CDR3 contains 16 residues. Germline V CDR1 and CDR2: SGHTA, FQGTGA. CDR3 sequence reads: CASSPDPGQGSNIQYF. CDR3 DNA: TGTGCCAGCAGCCCTGATCCAGGACAGGGTTCGAACATTCAGTACTTC.